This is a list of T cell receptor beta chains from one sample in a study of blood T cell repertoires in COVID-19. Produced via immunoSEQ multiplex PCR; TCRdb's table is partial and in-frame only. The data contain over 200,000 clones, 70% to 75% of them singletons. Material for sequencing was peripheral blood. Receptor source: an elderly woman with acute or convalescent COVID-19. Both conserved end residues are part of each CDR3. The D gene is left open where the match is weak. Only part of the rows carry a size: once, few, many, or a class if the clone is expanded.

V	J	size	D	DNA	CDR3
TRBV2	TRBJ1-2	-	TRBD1	TGTGCCAGCAGTGAAGCTCCGGGACAGGCTACCTTC	CASSEAPGQATF
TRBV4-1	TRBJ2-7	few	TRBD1	TGCGCCAGCAGCCATCCGGGACAGCGTACCTACGAGCAGTACTTC	CASSHPGQRTYEQYF
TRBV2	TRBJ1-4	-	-	TGTGCCAGCAGGATCGGACACGGATCTAATGAAAAACTGTTTTTT	CASRIGHGSNEKLFF
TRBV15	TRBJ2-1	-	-	TGTGCCACCCGGGAATTGATATACAATGAGCAGTTCTTC	CATRELIYNEQFF
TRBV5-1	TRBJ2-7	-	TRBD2	TGCGCCAGCAGCTTGGATCCGGGACTAGGACGGAAGCAGTACTTC	CASSLDPGLGRKQYF
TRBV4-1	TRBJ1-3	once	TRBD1	TGCGCCAGCAGCCGGGTTGGACAGGGGGCTGGAAACACCATATATTTT	CASSRVGQGAGNTIYF
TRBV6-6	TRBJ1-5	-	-	TGTGCCAGCCGTCCGGGGGTTCGTAATCAGCCCCAGCATTTT	CASRPGVRNQPQHF
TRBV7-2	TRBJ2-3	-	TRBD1	TGTGCCAGCAGCTTAAGGACAGGGACACAAAGGCTCTACACAGATACGCAGTATTTT	CASSLRTGTQRLYTDTQYF
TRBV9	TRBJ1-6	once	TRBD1	TGTGCCAGCAGCGTTCAGCCAGGGGGTAATTCACCCCTCCACTTT	CASSVQPGGNSPLHF
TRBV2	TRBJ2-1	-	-	TGTGCCAGCAAAGGGGGAAGGGGCAATGAGCAGTTCTTC	CASKGGRGNEQFF
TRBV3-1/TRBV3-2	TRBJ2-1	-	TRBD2	TGTGCCAGCAGCCTGACTAGCGGGAGGAACAATGAGCAGTTCTTC	CASSLTSGRNNEQFF
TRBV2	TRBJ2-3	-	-	TGTGCCAGCAGTGATCCCCAGCGGCTTAGCACAGATACGCAGTATTTT	CASSDPQRLSTDTQYF
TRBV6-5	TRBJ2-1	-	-	TGTGCCAGCAGTTACCGGGTCGCCAGCTCCTACAATGAGCAGTTCTTC	CASSYRVASSYNEQFF
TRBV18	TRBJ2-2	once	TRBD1	TGTGCCAGCTCTGCCGGGACAGGGACCGGGGAGCTGTTTTTT	CASSAGTGTGELFF
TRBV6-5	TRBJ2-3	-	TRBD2	TGTGCCAGCAGGTCGGGAGGAGATACGCAGTATTTT	CASRSGGDTQYF
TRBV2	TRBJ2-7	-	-	TGTGCCAGCAGTGAACAAGGGGCCAGATCCTACGAGCAGTACTTC	CASSEQGARSYEQYF
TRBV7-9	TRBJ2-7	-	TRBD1	TGTGCCAGCAGCTTATTAACGGGACAGGGGGTATCCGAGCAGTACTTC	CASSLLTGQGVSEQYF
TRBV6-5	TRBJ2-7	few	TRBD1	TGTGCCAGCAGCCGACAGGCGGACAGGGTCTACGAGCAGTACTTC	CASSRQADRVYEQYF
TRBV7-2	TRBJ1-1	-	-	TGTGCCAGCAGCTTGGCGGGACTTGAAGCTTTCTTT	CASSLAGLEAFF
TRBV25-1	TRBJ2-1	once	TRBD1	TGTGCCAGCAGCGGGGACAGCTCCTACAATGAGCAGTTCTTC	CASSGDSSYNEQFF
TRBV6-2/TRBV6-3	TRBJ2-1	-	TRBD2	TGTGCCAGCAGTTACCTAGTTGCTAGCGGGACTCGCGGGGATCAGTTCTTC	CASSYLVASGTRGDQFF
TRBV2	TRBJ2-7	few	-	TGTGCCAGCAGTGCTTTAGGTTGGGCAGACTCCTACGAGCAGTACTTC	CASSALGWADSYEQYF
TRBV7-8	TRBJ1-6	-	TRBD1	TGTGCCAGCAGCCGGGGACAGGATTATAATTCACCCCTCCACTTT	CASSRGQDYNSPLHF
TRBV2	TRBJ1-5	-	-	TGTGCCAGCAGTGATACGGGAGACAATCAGCCCCAGCATTTT	CASSDTGDNQPQHF
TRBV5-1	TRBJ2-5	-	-	TGCGCCAGCAGCCCTTTACCGGGGGAGACCCAGTACTTC	CASSPLPGETQYF
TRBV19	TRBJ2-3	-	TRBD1	TGTGCCAGTAGTATAGGTTACCTTCAGGGGGAGCTAATTTGGGATACGCAGTATTTT	CASSIGYLQGELIWDTQYF
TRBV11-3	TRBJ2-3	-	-	TGTGCCAGCAGCTCCCCAGGGGGGTCCGCAGATACGCAGTATTTT	CASSSPGGSADTQYF
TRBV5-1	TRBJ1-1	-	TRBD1	TGCGCCAGCAGCTCAGGGGGCCCCAAGAACACTGAAGCTTTCTTT	CASSSGGPKNTEAFF
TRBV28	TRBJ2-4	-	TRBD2	TGTGCCAGCACCTTACGGGCGGGGGTAGACATTCAGTACTTC	CASTLRAGVDIQYF
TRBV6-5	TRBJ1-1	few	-	TGTGCCAGTAGGACAACCTTTTCGGGCACTGAAGCTTTCTTT	CASRTTFSGTEAFF